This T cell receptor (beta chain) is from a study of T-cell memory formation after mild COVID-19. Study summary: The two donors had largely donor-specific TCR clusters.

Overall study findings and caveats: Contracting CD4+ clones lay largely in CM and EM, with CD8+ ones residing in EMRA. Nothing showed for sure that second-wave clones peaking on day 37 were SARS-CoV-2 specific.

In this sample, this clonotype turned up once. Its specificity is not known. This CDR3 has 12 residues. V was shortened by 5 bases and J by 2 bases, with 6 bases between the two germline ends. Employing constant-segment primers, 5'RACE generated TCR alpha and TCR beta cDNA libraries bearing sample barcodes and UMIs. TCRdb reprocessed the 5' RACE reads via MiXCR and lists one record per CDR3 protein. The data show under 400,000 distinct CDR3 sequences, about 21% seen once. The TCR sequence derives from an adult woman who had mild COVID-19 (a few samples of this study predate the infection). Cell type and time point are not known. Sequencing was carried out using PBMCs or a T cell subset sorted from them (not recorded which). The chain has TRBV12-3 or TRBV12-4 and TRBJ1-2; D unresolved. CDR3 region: CASSAGNYGYTF. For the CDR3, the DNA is TGTGCCAGCAGTGCCGGGAACTATGGCTACACCTTC.